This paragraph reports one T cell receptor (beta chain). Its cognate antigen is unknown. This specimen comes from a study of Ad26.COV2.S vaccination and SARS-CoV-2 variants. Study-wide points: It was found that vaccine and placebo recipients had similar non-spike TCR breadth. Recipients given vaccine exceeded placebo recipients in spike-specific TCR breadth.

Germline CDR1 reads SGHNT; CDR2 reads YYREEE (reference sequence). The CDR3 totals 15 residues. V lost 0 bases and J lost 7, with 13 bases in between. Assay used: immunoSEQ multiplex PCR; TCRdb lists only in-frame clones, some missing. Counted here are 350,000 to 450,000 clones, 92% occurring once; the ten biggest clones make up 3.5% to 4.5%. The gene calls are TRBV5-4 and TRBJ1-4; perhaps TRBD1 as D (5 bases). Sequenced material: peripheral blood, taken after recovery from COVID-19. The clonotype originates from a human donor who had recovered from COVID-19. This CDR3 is CASSLDQRRGEKLFF. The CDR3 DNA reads TGTGCCAGCAGCTTGGATCAGCGGAGGGGTGAAAAACTGTTTTTT.